This TCR beta chain stems from a study of shared clonotypes between healthy human individuals. Study in general: Per-donor plates numbered three CD4 naive, three CD4 memory, two CD8 naive and one CD8 memory.

Regarding the study as a whole: Donor clonotype sharing was expected to depend on sequencing depth.

Free of recent acute infections or vaccinations, the donors were healthy HIV-negative adults. This clone was seen just once. What it binds is unknown. Only in-frame clones appear in the TCRdb table, and some are missing; sequencing was by immunoSEQ multiplex PCR. The sample shows millions of clones, roughly 95% of them seen only once. The TCR sequence derives from a man between 18 and 35 years old in good health. Sequencing was done on a sample of naive CD4+ T cells sorted from blood. Documented subset: CD45RA+ positively selected.

CDR3 DNA: TGCGCCAGCAGCGGGGGAAGCCAGGGGTTGCCAGATACGCAGTATTTT. Protein product: CASSGGSQGLPDTQYF. The rearrangement joins TRBV5-1 to TRBJ2-3, with a tentative D call TRBD1 (6 bases). Per germline, CDR1 SGHRS and CDR2 YFSETQ. There are 16 residues in the CDR3. Trimming removed 4 bases at V and 4 bases at J, with 19 bases between.